Sequencing of this TCR beta chain was carried out in a study of identical twins. V was pared by 1 base and J by 6 bases, with 13 bases between. The germline V gene has CDR1 LGHNA and CDR2 YSLEER. This CDR3 is built from 15 residues. A few counts support this clonotype. Each CDR3 protein is one row after TCRdb ran MiXCR on the 5' RACE reads. There are hundreds of thousands of distinct CDR3 sequences in the sample; 21% occur only once, and 4% to 4.5% lies in the top ten. The data were also submitted as part of a second study, on T cells expressing NK-cell markers. That study reports: TCR beta repertoires came from sorted CD3+CD56+NKG2C+, CD3+CD56+NKG2C- and CD3+CD56-NKG2C+ T cells. CD8+ T cells in six donors included dominant NKG2C+ clonotypes at roughly 1.0-8%. Nothing established the HCMV specificity of expanded NKG2C+ T cell clones.

This TCR came from a woman between 18 and 29 years old in good health. The sequencing input was PBMCs. The J gene is TRBJ1-5, the V gene TRBV4-3, with D maybe TRBD1 (6 bases). The CDR3 region is CASSQVRGGPQPQHF. For the CDR3, the DNA is TGCGCCAGCAGCCAAGTGAGGGGGGGGCCTCAGCCCCAGCATTTT.